The 19 T cell receptor beta chains listed next were all sequenced from one sample in a study of blood T cell repertoires in COVID-19. The method was immunoSEQ multiplex PCR; TCRdb's version includes in-frame clones alone and lacks a portion of them. Of some 240,000 clones listed, approximately 89% are singletons. Sequenced sample: peripheral blood. Source of these receptors: a woman between 40 and 55 years old who had recovered from COVID-19.

V usage is TRBV7-6 and J usage is TRBJ2-1, with 9 bases aligning to TRBD2. Trimming removed 5 bases from V and 8 bases from J; junction bases left unmatched: 16. The V gene's germline CDR1 is SGHVS and CDR2 FNYEAQ. CDR3 length: 17 amino acids. In nucleotides, the CDR3 is TGTGCCAGCAGCCTGGGGGCGGCGCGGGGGGGCGTATATGAGCAGTTCTTC. This gives the protein CASSLGAARGGVYEQFF.

The chain combines TRBV18 with TRBJ2-2; the D gene is possibly TRBD2 (5 bases). Per the germline V gene, CDR1 is KGHSH and CDR2 is LQKENI. V lost 1 base, J lost 5 bases, and 14 bases lay in between. The CDR3 sequence is 16 residues long. The CDR3 spells CASSPLHSSGTGELFF. CDR3 DNA: TGTGCCAGCTCACCACTACACTCCTCGGGGACCGGGGAGCTGTTTTTT.

Concerning this clone: Within the sample, other DNA sequences also encode this same CDR3. For the CDR3, the DNA is TGTGCCAGCAGTTACGGGGCAGGCAATCAGCCCCAGCATTTT. Its protein is CASSYGAGNQPQHF. The chain combines TRBV6-5 with TRBJ1-5; D is perhaps TRBD1 (5 bases). The CDR3 consists of 14 residues. V lost 2 bases and J 2 bases, leaving 7 bases between the germline ends. Germline V gives CDR1 MNHEY, CDR2 SVGAGI.

This clone was seen once. This sequence joins TRBV9 and TRBJ1-2, with TRBD1 matching over 10 bases. CDR3 size: 15 residues. Germline CDR1 SGDLS, CDR2 YYNGEE. The junction had 6 bases not matched to a gene; V was cut back by 3 bases and J by 4 bases. The DNA of the CDR3 is TGTGCCAGCAGCGGACAGGGGGCGGTATTCTATGGCTACACCTTC. Translating it yields CASSGQGAVFYGYTF.

The gene calls are TRBV7-9 and TRBJ2-7; D remains unclear. Germline V gene lookup returns CDR1 SEHNR and CDR2 FQNEAQ (reference sequence). With 1 base removed from V and 6 bases from J, the gap between germline ends came to 7 bases. The CDR3 consists of 12 residues. Written as DNA, the CDR3 is TGTGCCAGCAGCTTAGGCAGAGGCGAGCAGTACGTC. It is translated as CASSLGRGEQYV.

The chain uses TRBV20-1 and TRBJ1-5; the D is unclear. Germline V gene data show CDR1 as DFQATT and CDR2 as SNEGSKA (reference sequence). V was cut by 3 bases and J by 4 bases, with 7 bases left in between. The CDR3 runs 12 residues. CDR3: CSASISNQPQHF. The CDR3 coding sequence is TGCAGTGCTAGTATTTCGAATCAGCCCCAGCATTTT.

The chain uses TRBV4-1 and TRBJ2-3; the D gene is possibly TRBD2 (5 bases). The CDR3 is 16 amino acids. Trimming shortened V by 5 bases and J by 4 bases, and 19 bases separated the two germline ends. CDR1 and CDR2 from the germline V gene are MGHRA and YSYEKL. For the CDR3, the DNA is TGCGCCAGCAGCGTCCGGGAAACTAATGGCCCAGATACGCAGTATTTT. It is translated as CASSVRETNGPDTQYF.

This rearrangement joins TRBV24-1 to TRBJ2-1, with 8 bases lining up with TRBD2. The CDR3 extends over 14 amino acids. The J segment lost 1 base and the V segment lost 6 bases, leaving 1 base of the junction unmatched. CDR1 and CDR2 (germline): KGHDR, SFDVKD. The CDR3 region has the DNA TGTGCCACCAGTCCTAGCGGGTCCTACAATGAGCAGTTCTTC. Its protein is CATSPSGSYNEQFF.

The chain recombines TRBV29-1 with TRBJ1-2; 8 nucleotides agree with TRBD1. V gave up 7 bases and J gave up 0 bases; unmatched junction bases: 13. Germline values: CDR1 SQVTM, CDR2 ANQGSEA. The CDR3 is 16 amino acids. CDR3 residues: CSAGQVATRSNYGYTF. The DNA of the CDR3 is TGCAGCGCGGGACAGGTTGCAACCCGGTCTAACTATGGCTACACCTTC. The variable domain in full, with the rest retrieved from reference TRBV29-1 and TRBJ1-2, is SAVISQKPSRDICQRGTSLTIQCQVDSQVTMMFWYRQQPGQSLTLIATANQGSEATYESGFVIDKFPISRPNLTFSTLTVSNMSPEDSSIYLCSAGQVATRSNYGYTFGSGTRLTVV.

V gene TRBV30 combines with J gene TRBJ2-7; TRBD1 aligns across 9 bases. V dropped 5 bases and J dropped 2; count of bases not matched to a gene: 4. This CDR3 contains 13 residues. CDR1 and CDR2 from the germline V gene are GTSNPN and SVGIG (reference sequence). This CDR3 reads CAWFGTGTYEQYF. In DNA, the CDR3 is TGTGCCTGGTTTGGGACAGGGACCTACGAGCAGTACTTC. The full variable domain, with the rest looked up from reference TRBV30 and TRBJ2-7, is SQTIHQWPATLVQPVGSPLSLECTVEGTSNPNLYWYRQAAGRGLQLLFYSVGIGQISSEVPQNLSASRPQDRQFILSSKKLLLSDSGFYLCAWFGTGTYEQYFGPGTRLTVT.

The CDR3 sequence: CASSPVDTQYF. The CDR3 DNA is TGTGCCAGCAGCCCCGTAGATACGCAGTATTTT. The chain carries TRBV7-9 and TRBJ2-3; D is uncertain. The CDR3 totals 11 residues. V dropped 5 bases and J dropped 5 bases, with 5 bases sitting between them. Germline lookup yields CDR1 SEHNR and CDR2 FQNEAQ (reference sequence).

The chain recombines TRBV6-5 with TRBJ2-4, with D possibly TRBD2 on 6 matching bases. The CDR3 consists of 14 residues. V shed 7 bases and J shed 8 bases, with 18 bases lying between them. Germline lookup yields CDR1 MNHEY and CDR2 SVGAGI. The CDR3 DNA is TGTGCCAGCAAGAAGGGGCTTGGAGGGGACATTCAGTACTTC. As protein: CASKKGLGGDIQYF.

J is TRBJ2-5 and V is TRBV18, with D unresolved. Per the germline V gene, CDR1 is KGHSH and CDR2 is LQKENI. This CDR3 spans 15 amino acids. V lost 1 base and J lost 2, with 11 bases in between. CDR3 nucleotide sequence: TGTGCCAGCTCACCACGGATCGCAGGTCAAGAGACCCAGTACTTC. This sequence encodes CASSPRIAGQETQYF.

This chain links TRBV7-3 with TRBJ2-5, with D tentatively TRBD2 (6 bases). The V gene's germline CDR1 is SGHTA and CDR2 FQGTGA. There are 15 residues in the CDR3. The germline V and J ends were trimmed by 4 bases and 4 bases, with 16 bases remaining between them. In nucleotides, the CDR3 is TGTGCCAGCAGCTCGGGGGAAACCGGGATAGAGACCCAGTACTTC. It is translated as CASSSGETGIETQYF.

Note on this clone: The same CDR3 is also encoded by other DNA sequences in this sample. The rearrangement links TRBV5-1 to TRBJ1-4; 7 nucleotides agree with TRBD1. CDR1 and CDR2 from the germline V gene are SGHRS and YFSETQ. V lost 3 bases, J lost 5 bases, and 4 bases stayed unmatched. The CDR3 extends over 14 amino acids. This CDR3 reads CASSSGTVNEKLFF. The DNA for the CDR3 is TGCGCCAGCAGCTCCGGGACAGTGAATGAAAAACTGTTTTTT.

The V gene is TRBV27, the J gene TRBJ1-4; D possibly corresponds to TRBD1 (6 bases). The V end was cut by 5 bases, the J end by 8 bases, with 15 bases between. The CDR3 totals 14 residues. CDR1 MNHEY and CDR2 SMNVEV come from the germline V gene (reference sequence). CDR3 region: CASSITGQREKLFF. Here the CDR3 DNA reads TGTGCCAGCAGTATCACGGGACAACGGGAAAAACTGTTTTTT.

This clone turned up a few times. The chain uses TRBV24-1 and TRBJ2-2; tentative D call: TRBD2 (5 bases). The CDR3 sequence is 14 residues long. Germline V gives CDR1 KGHDR, CDR2 SFDVKD. Trimming cost V 6 bases and J 6 bases, with 13 bases left between them. CDR3 coding DNA: TGTGCCACCAGTTCTAACCGGAGGCCCGGGGAGCTGTTTTTT. Amino acids: CATSSNRRPGELFF.

The rearrangement uses TRBV19 and TRBJ1-1, with TRBD1 matching 9 bases. The junction had 15 bases not matched to a gene; V was cut back by 8 bases and J by 8 bases. There are 15 residues in the CDR3. Germline-derived CDR1 and CDR2 are LNHDA and SQIVND (reference sequence). The CDR3 loop is CASFDPGQGVTEAFF. The CDR3 region has the DNA TGTGCCAGTTTTGATCCGGGACAGGGAGTAACCGAAGCTTTCTTT.

The genes are TRBV18 and TRBJ2-3; D possibly corresponds to TRBD2 (5 bases). CDR3 length: 14 amino acids. Germline V gives CDR1 KGHSH, CDR2 LQKENI. V was pared by 4 bases and J by 2 bases, with 10 bases between. The CDR3 region is CASSRGLSTDTQYF. The CDR3 nucleotides are TGTGCCAGCTCACGTGGACTGTCCACAGATACGCAGTATTTT.